This entry lists 2 T cell receptor beta chains sequenced from one sample in a study of T cells in Graves' hyperthyroidism and ophthalmopathy. Amplified TCR beta CDR3 regions came from RNA transcripts. A first-round RT-PCR of the TCR CDR3 used the HTBI primer set. TCRdb recomputed calls from the multiplex PCR reads with MiXCR, one row per CDR3 protein. Altogether about 740,000 distinct CDR3 sequences are present, 14% being singletons, with the ten largest covering roughly 10%. The sequenced material came from blood. The receptors come from a woman aged 18 to 35 with Graves' hyperthyroidism.

In DNA, the CDR3 is TGTGCCAGTAGTGCGAGACAGGGACTCGGGGAGCTGTTTTTT. It specifies CASSARQGLGELFF. V usage is TRBV19 and J usage is TRBJ2-2, with D possibly TRBD1 on 7 matching bases. Germline CDR1 LNHDA, CDR2 SQIVND (reference sequence). V lost 5 bases and J 7 bases, leaving 14 bases between the germline ends. CDR3 length: 14 residues.

There are many counts of this clonotype. The chain is built from TRBV12-3 or TRBV12-4 and TRBJ1-1, with D hard to call. The CDR3 covers 14 residues. V was shortened by 2 bases and J by 3 bases, with 10 bases between the two germline ends. CDR3 coding DNA: TGTGCCAGCAGTTTAAGTTTCGGGGACACTGAAGCTTTCTTT. This encodes CASSLSFGDTEAFF.